This entry features one T cell receptor beta chain sequence. This clone's antigen is unknown. No qualities accompany the bases; no much larger clone lies one base away. Genomic DNA was extracted from sorted cells for sequencing of the TCRbeta CDR3 region. The immunoSEQ Assay was used for sequencing of TCRbeta CDR3 regions. TCRdb obtained this table from immuneACCESS and retained in-frame rearrangements with V and J assigned. These tables miss some clones; where compared with another copy, unresolved V genes account for less than half of the shortfall, and the remainder is unexplained. For this sample the table gives about 61,000 clones, of which around four fifths were detected only once. The ten largest clonotypes hold roughly 3.3% of the sample. These data are taken from a study of OX40 agonist ivuxolimab in advanced cancers. Background for the entire study: Ivuxolimab was an agonistic, fully human IgG2 monoclonal antibody directed against OX40 (CD134), a costimulatory receptor. Of the roughly 53 patients in dose escalation, 19 had hepatocellular carcinoma, about 15 had melanoma, 9 had renal cell carcinoma and 9 had head and neck cancer. Partial responses occurred in three dose-escalation patients: two with cutaneous melanoma and one with hepatocellular carcinoma. Intravenous ivuxolimab was administered to patients every 2 weeks at six dose levels: 0.01, 0.1, 0.3, 1.5, 3 and 10 mg/kg. Prior anti-PD-1, anti-PD-L1 or anti-CTLA-4 therapy was permitted, and checkpoint inhibitors had been received by roughly 40% of dose-escalation patients. Peripheral TCRbeta sequencing was intended to test whether TCR sequence diversity was altered and clonal T-cell expansion was caused by ivuxolimab. The monotherapy dose-escalation portion (N of about 49 patients) of the phase I ivuxolimab trial is reported in the paper. The dose-escalation cohort was 82.7% male with a mean age of around 62 years, ranging from about 23 to 85. Here is what the overall study found, with its caveats: Partial responders in the 0.1-3.0 mg/kg groups had among the lowest normalized peripheral clonal expansion, especially among CD8+ T cells. Low levels of normalized T-cell clonal expansion were also seen in some patients who did not respond. Antigen specificity was not determined for the clonally expanded peripheral T cells. After ivuxolimab, more expanded clones were found on average in CD8+ T cells than in CD4+ T cells. At doses of 0.1 to 3.0 mg/kg, clonal expansion of both CD4+ and CD8+ T cells in blood was seen between baseline and week 6.

Patients with a history of autoimmune disease or receiving systemic immunosuppression were excluded from the trial. Peripheral blood for TCR sequencing was drawn from every dose cohort at baseline, at cycle 4 day 1 and at cycle 7 day 1. Samples were obtained from an open-label, multicenter, first-in-human phase I dose-escalation trial of ivuxolimab. Adults with locally advanced or metastatic melanoma, renal cell, hepatocellular, or head and neck squamous cell carcinoma were enrolled in the trial. Before TCR sequencing, CD4+ T cells and CD8+ T cells were sorted from peripheral blood as separate populations. The source is an adult with an advanced solid tumor such as melanoma, head and neck, liver or kidney cancer. The sequencing here drew on CD4+ or CD8+ T cells sorted from blood, taken in a trial of the OX40 agonist ivuxolimab.

The DNA reads TGCGCCAGCAGCCAAGATAGAGGCGGCGGGGGAGGTAGAACCCAGTACTTC. Translated, this gives CASSQDRGGGGGRTQYF. In this chain, TRBV4-1 is recombined with TRBJ2-5, with 7 bases in between that match TRBD2. Trimming leaves V shorter by 0 bases and J shorter by 8 bases, with the junction holding 15 bases beyond the gene matches. CDR1 and CDR2, looked up from the germline V gene, are MGHRA and YSYEKL. From its cysteine to its phenylalanine, the CDR3 spans 17 amino acids. Only the CDR3 DNA stays, 51 bases, in frame from base 1.